The T cell receptor (beta chain) under discussion was sequenced for a study of molecular identifiers for immune sequencing clone quantification. TCRdb re-derived calls from the PCR reads in MiXCR, one entry per CDR3 protein. The table has about 640,000 distinct CDR3 sequences, just under 20% seen once. This clonotype was seen ten or more times. The CDR3 contains 15 residues. CDR1 SEHNR and CDR2 FQNEAQ come from the germline V gene (reference sequence). V lost 1 base to trimming and J lost 4 bases; unmatched junction nucleotides: 6. Sequencing used naive CD8+ T cells from blood, with Jurkat cell RNA spiked in. Described subset: FACS-sorted CD8+CD4-CCR7+CD45RA+ naive T cells. The chain is built from TRBV7-9 and TRBJ1-2, with 7 bases fitting TRBD1. The clonotype was recovered from a human donor in good health. Some libraries in this study had Jurkat cell RNA spiked in. The chain's CDR3 is CASSLVGGGVYGYTF. The CDR3 DNA follows: TGTGCCAGCAGCTTAGTAGGGGGCGGCGTCTATGGCTACACCTTC. The whole variable domain, filled in from reference TRBV7-9 and TRBJ1-2, reads DTGVSQNPRHKITKRGQNVTFRCDPISEHNRLYWYRQTLGQGPEFLTYFQNEAQLEKSRLLSDRFSAERPKGSFSTLEIQRTEQGDSAMYLCASSLVGGGVYGYTFGSGTRLTVV.